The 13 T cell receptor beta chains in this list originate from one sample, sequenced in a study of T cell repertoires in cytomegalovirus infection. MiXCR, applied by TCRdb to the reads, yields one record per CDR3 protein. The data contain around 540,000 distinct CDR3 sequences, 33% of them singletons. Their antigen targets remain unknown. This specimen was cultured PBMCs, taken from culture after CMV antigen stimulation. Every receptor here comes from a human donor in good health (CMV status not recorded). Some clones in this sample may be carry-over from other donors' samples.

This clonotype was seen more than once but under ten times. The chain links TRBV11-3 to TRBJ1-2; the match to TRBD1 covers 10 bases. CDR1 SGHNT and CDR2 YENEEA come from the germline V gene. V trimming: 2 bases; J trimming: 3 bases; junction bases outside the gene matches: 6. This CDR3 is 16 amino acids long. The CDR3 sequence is CASSLQRTGGDYGYTF. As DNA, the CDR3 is TGTGCCAGCAGCTTACAAAGGACAGGGGGTGACTATGGCTACACCTTC. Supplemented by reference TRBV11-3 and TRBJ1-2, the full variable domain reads EAGVVQSPRYKIIEKKQPVAFWCNPISGHNTLYWYLQNLGQGPELLIRYENEEAVDDSQLPKDRFSAERLKGVDSTLKIQPAELGDSAVYLCASSLQRTGGDYGYTFGSGTRLTVV.

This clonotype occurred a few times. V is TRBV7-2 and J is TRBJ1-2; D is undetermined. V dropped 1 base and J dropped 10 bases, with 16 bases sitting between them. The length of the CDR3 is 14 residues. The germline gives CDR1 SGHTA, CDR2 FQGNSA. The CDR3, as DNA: TGTGCCAGCAGCTTAGGGGCCTCCCTTCGGGACTACACCTTC. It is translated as CASSLGASLRDYTF.

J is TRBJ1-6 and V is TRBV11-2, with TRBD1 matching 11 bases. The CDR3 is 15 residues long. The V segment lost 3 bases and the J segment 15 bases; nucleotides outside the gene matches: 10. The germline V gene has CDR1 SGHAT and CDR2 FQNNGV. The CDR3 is CASSFNRDRGSFLHF. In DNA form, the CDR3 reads TGTGCCAGCAGCTTTAACCGGGACAGGGGGTCTTTCCTCCACTTT.

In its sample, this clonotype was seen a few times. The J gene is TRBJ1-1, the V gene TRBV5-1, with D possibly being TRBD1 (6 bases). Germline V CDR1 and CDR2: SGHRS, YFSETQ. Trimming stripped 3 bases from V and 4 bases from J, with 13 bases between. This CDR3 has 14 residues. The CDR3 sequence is CASSSGTGTTEAFF. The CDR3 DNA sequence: TGCGCCAGCAGCTCGGGCACAGGGACCACTGAAGCTTTCTTT.

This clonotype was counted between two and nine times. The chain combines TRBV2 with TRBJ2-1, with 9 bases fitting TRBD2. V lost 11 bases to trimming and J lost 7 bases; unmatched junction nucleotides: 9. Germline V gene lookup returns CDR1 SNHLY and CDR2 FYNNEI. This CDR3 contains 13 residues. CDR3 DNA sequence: TGTGCCTCCCAGGCGAGCGGGAGGAATGAGCAGTTCTTC. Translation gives CASQASGRNEQFF.

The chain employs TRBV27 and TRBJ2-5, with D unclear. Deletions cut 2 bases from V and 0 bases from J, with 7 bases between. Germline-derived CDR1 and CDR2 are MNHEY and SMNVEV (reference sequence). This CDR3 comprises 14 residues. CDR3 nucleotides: TGTGCCAGCAGTTTAGCCCCGTACCAAGAGACCCAGTACTTC. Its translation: CASSLAPYQETQYF.

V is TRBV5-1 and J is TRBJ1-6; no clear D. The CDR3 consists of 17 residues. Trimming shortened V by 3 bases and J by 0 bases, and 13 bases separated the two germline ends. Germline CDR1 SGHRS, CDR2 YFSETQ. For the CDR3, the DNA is TGCGCCAGCAGCTCACAACGTGGGAGCTCCTATAATTCACCCCTCCACTTT. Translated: CASSSQRGSSYNSPLHF.

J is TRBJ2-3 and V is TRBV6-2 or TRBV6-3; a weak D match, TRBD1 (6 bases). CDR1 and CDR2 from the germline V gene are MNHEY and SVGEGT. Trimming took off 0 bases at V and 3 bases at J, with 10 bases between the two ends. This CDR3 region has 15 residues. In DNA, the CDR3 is TGTGCCAGCAGTTACTCGGCAGGGGATACAGATACGCAGTATTTT. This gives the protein CASSYSAGDTDTQYF.

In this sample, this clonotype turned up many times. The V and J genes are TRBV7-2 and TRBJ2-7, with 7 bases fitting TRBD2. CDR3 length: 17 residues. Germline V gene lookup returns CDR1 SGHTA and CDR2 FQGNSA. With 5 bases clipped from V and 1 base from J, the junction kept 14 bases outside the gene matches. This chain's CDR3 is CASSPEGVGGPSYEQYV. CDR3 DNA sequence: TGTGCCAGCAGCCCCGAAGGGGTGGGAGGGCCGTCCTACGAGCAGTACGTC.

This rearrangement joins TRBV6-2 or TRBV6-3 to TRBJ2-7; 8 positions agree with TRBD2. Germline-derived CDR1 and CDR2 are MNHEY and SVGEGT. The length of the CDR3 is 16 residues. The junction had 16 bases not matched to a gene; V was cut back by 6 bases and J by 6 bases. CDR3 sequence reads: CASSRRPREGIGEQYV. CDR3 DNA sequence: TGTGCCAGCAGCCGGAGACCTCGGGAGGGGATTGGCGAGCAGTACGTC.

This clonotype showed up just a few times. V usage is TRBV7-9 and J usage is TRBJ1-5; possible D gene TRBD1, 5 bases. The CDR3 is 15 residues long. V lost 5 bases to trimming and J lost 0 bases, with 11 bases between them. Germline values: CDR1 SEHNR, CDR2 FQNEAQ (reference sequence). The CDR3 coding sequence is TGTGCCAGCAGCCGAGGAGGGGATAGCAATCAGCCCCAGCATTTT. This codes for CASSRGGDSNQPQHF.

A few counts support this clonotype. The CDR3 nucleotides are TGTGCCAGCAGACCGGGACAGGGGTTCGCCGAGCAGTACTTC. Its translation is CASRPGQGFAEQYF. The chain has TRBV6-1 and TRBJ2-7; 10 bases are shared with TRBD1. Germline CDR1 and CDR2: MNHNS and SASEGT. The V and J ends lost 6 bases and 6 bases, in that order; junction bases with no gene match: 8. There are 14 residues in the CDR3.

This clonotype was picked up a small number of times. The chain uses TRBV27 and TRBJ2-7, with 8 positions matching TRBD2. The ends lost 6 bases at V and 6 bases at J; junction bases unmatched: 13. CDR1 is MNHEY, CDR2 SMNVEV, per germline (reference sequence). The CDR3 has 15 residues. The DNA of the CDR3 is TGTGCCAGCAGACCTCGGTCTAGCGGGTTCGCCGAGCAGTACTTC. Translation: CASRPRSSGFAEQYF.